This T cell receptor (beta chain) is from a study of shared clonotypes between healthy human individuals. A deep-level run was used for the assay. TCRdb keeps only in-frame clones here, not all; method: immunoSEQ multiplex PCR. The table records a few hundred thousand clones, more than 95% of them present only once. J gave up 6 bases and V 3 bases, and 7 bases lay outside the gene matches. Germline V gives CDR1 MNHNY, CDR2 SVGAGI (reference sequence). CDR3 size: 14 residues. The chain recombines TRBV6-6 with TRBJ1-1; 7 bases align to TRBD1. This receptor was identified in a woman in her 30s in good health. Sequencing was done on a sample of naive CD4+ T cells sorted from blood. The subset was: CD45RA+ positively selected. The CDR3 sequence: CASSYTGQTSEAFF. The CDR3 nucleotides read TGTGCCAGCAGTTATACGGGACAGACCTCTGAAGCTTTCTTT.